This entry concerns a single T cell receptor (beta chain). Its antigen is unknown. This entry is derived from a study of vaccination and CD4 T cells after COVID-19. On the study more broadly: Vaccination of participants consisted of two doses of either BNT162b2 or mRNA-1273 vaccine.

Time point described: late sampling 161 to 241 days after vaccination in three convalescent patients. Treatment given: approximately nine-day PBMC culture with coronavirus spike peptide pools or control peptides (ViraFEST assay). Cultured CD4+ T cell DNA was sequenced using the Oncomine TCR Beta short-read assay. Cultured CD4+ T cells were the source of extracted genomic DNA. Using its own MiXCR run on the PCR reads, TCRdb lists one record per CDR3 protein. This sample has 20,000 to 25,000 distinct CDR3 sequences, with roughly 45% found just once. CDR1 SGHTA and CDR2 FQGTGA come from the germline V gene. This CDR3 is 14 amino acids long. V dropped 4 bases and J dropped 2 bases, with 10 bases sitting between them.

This clonotype was sampled from a human donor who had recovered from COVID-19. This specimen was CD4+ T cells from blood, cultured in vitro, taken about 7 months after SARS-CoV-2 vaccination. The gene calls are TRBV7-3 and TRBJ2-3, with TRBD2 as a possible D gene (6 bases). Written as DNA, the CDR3 is TGTGCCAGCAGCTCCGTAGCGGACACAGATACGCAGTATTTT. This translates into CASSSVADTDTQYF.